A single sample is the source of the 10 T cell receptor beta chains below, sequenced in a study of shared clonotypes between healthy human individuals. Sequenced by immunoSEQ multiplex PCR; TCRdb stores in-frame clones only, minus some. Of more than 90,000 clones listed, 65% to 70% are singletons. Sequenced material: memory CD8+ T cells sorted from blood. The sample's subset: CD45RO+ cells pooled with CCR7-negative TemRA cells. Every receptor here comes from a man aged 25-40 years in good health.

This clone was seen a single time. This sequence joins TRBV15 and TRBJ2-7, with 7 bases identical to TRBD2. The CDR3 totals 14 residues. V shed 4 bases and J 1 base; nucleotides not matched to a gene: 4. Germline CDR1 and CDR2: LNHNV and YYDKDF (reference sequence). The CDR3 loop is CATSTSSGSYEQYF. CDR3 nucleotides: TGTGCCACCAGCACCTCTAGCGGATCCTACGAGCAGTACTTC.

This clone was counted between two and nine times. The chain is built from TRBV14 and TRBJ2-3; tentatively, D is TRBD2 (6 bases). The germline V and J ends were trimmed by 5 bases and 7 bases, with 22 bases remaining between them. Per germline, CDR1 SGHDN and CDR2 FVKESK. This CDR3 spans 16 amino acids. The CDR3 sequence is CASSSWGGSPANTQYF. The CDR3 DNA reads TGTGCCAGCAGCTCTTGGGGAGGATCCCCGGCGAATACGCAGTATTTT.

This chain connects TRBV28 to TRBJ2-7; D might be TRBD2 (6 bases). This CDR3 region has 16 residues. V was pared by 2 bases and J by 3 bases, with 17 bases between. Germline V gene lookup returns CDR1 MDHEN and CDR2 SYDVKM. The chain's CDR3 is CASSLTGGPSDYEQYF. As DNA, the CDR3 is TGTGCCAGCAGTTTAACTGGAGGGCCATCGGACTACGAGCAGTACTTC.

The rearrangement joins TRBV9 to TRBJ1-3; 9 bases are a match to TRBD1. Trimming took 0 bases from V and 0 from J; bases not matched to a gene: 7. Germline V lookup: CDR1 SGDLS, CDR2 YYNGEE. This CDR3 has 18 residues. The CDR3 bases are TGTGCCAGCAGCGTAGGGTCCGGGACAGGGATCTCTGGAAACACCATATATTTT. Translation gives CASSVGSGTGISGNTIYF.

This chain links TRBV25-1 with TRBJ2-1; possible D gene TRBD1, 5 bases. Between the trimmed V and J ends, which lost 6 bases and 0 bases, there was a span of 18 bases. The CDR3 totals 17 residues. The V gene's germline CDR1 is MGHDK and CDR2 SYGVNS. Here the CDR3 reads CASSLGAVPSSYNEQFF. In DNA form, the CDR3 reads TGTGCCAGCAGCCTTGGGGCCGTGCCAAGCTCCTACAATGAGCAGTTCTTC.

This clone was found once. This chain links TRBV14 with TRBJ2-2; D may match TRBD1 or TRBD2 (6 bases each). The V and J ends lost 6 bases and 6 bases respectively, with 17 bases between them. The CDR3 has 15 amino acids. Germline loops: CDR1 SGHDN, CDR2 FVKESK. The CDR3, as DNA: TGTGCCAGCAGTCCCGTGGGGGGCAAGCCCGGGGAGCTGTTTTTT. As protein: CASSPVGGKPGELFF.

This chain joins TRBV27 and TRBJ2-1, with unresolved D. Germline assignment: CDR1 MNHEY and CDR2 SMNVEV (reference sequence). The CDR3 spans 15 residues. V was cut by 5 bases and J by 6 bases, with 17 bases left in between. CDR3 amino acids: CASSPSQLGLNEQFF. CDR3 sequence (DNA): TGTGCCAGCAGTCCCTCACAGCTAGGCCTCAATGAGCAGTTCTTC.

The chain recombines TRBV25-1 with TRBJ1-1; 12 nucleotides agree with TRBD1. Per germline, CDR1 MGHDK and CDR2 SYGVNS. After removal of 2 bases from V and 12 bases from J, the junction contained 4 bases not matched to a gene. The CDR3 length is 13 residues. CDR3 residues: CASSEQGQGAPFF. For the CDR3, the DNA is TGTGCCAGCAGTGAACAGGGACAGGGGGCACCTTTCTTT.

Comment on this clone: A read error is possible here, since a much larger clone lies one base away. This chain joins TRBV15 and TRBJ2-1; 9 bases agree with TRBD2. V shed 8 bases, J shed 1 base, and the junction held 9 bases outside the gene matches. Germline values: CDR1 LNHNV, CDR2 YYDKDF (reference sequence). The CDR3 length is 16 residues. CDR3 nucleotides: TGTGCCACCTCAGCGGGGGGCGGGGGTTCCTACAATGAGCAGTTCTTC. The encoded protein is CATSAGGGGSYNEQFF.

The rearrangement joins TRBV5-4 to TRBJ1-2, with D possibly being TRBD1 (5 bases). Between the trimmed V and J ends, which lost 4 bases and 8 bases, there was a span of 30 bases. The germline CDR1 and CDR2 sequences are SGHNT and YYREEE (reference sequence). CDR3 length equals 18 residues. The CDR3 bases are TGTGCCAGCAGCCAAGATTGGAGGTCATCGGGGGGTAGTGGCGGCTACACCTTC. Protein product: CASSQDWRSSGGSGGYTF.